These T cell receptor beta chains were read from a single sample in a study of shared clonotypes between healthy human individuals. Here immunoSEQ multiplex PCR was the method, and the copy in TCRdb shows in-frame clones only, minus some. The sample carries about 680,000 clones, around 90% recorded once. Sequencing used naive CD8+ T cells sorted from blood. These receptors were obtained from a man in his thirties or forties in good health. The CDR3 runs from the conserved cysteine through the conserved F or W. D genes are given only for firm matches. A row's size may be missing; if present it is once, few, many or a size class.

>TRBJ1-1|.|13|TRBV29-1|.
TGCAGCGTTACAGAACACATGAACACTGAAGCTTTCTTT
CSVTEHMNTEAFF
>TRBJ1-1|.|17|TRBV19|.
TGTGCCAGTAGTTCGGCAGAACGGGTGGGGATGAACACTGAAGCTTTCTTT
CASSSAERVGMNTEAFF
>TRBJ1-2|.|13|TRBV27|TRBD1
TGTGCCAGCAGTTTACAAGGGGGCGATGGCTACACCTTC
CASSLQGGDGYTF
>TRBJ2-2|.|12|TRBV7-9|.
TGTGCCAGCGAGGGGGACACCGGGGAGCTGTTTTTT
CASEGDTGELFF
>TRBJ2-1|.|15|TRBV9|TRBD2
TGTGCCAGCAGCGTAGGGCTAGCGGCCTACAATGAGCAGTTCTTC
CASSVGLAAYNEQFF
>TRBJ2-7|.|13|TRBV11-3|.
TGTGCCAGCAGCTTAGGGGGGGGCGGCGAGCAGTACTTC
CASSLGGGGEQYF
>TRBJ2-1|.|13|TRBV15|.
TGTGCCACCAGCAGAGATCAAGCAGGAGAGCAGTTCTTC
CATSRDQAGEQFF
>TRBJ2-7|.|14|TRBV15|TRBD2
TGTGCCACCAGCCCTAGCGGGAGCCCCTACGAGCAGTACTTC
CATSPSGSPYEQYF
>TRBJ2-1|.|14|TRBV15|.
TGTGCCACCAGCCGACGGGACTCCTACAATGAGCAGTTCTTC
CATSRRDSYNEQFF
>TRBJ2-7|.|15|TRBV19|TRBD1
TGTGCCAGTAGTCCCGGACAGGGAACCACCTACGAGCAGTACTTC
CASSPGQGTTYEQYF
>TRBJ2-7|.|14|TRBV19|.
TGTGCCAGTAGTAGCTCACCAGGACCCTACGAGCAGTACTTC
CASSSSPGPYEQYF
>TRBJ2-1|.|16|TRBV4-1|TRBD2
TGCGCCAGCAGCCAAGATCGCGGGAGCTCCTACAATGAGCAGTTCTTC
CASSQDRGSSYNEQFF
>TRBJ2-7|.|13|TRBV2|.
TGTGCAGTAGGACCCTTGCGCGACTACGAGCAGTACTTC
CAVGPLRDYEQYF
>TRBJ2-7|.|10|TRBV2|.
TGTGCTACGAAAGGGTACGAGCAGTACTTC
CATKGYEQYF
>TRBJ2-7|.|15|TRBV5-1|TRBD1
TGCGCCAGCAGCTTGGCCGGGACAGGTGACTACGAGCAGTACTTC
CASSLAGTGDYEQYF
>TRBJ2-3|.|15|TRBV5-1|TRBD2
TGCGCCAGCAGCTCAGGTAGCGGGAGTTGGGATACGCAGTATTTT
CASSSGSGSWDTQYF
>TRBJ2-7|.|14|TRBV14|.
TGTGCCAGCAGCCGACTGGGGTCCCCCTACGAGCAGTACTTC
CASSRLGSPYEQYF
>TRBJ2-1|.|14|TRBV30|TRBD2
TGTGCCTGGAATCCGGGACTAGAGGGAAATGAGCAGTTCTTC
CAWNPGLEGNEQFF
>TRBJ1-2|few|17|TRBV2|TRBD1
TGTGCCAGCAGTGAATGGCGGACAGGCCTAGCTAACTATGGCTACACCTTC
CASSEWRTGLANYGYTF
>TRBJ1-5|.|13|TRBV27|.
TGTGCCAGCAGTTTAGGGGGGTCCCAGCCCCAGCATTTT
CASSLGGSQPQHF
>TRBJ2-7|.|16|TRBV27|TRBD2
TGTGCCAGCGTCCAAGAAGCGGGGGGGGCTCATTACGAGCAGTACTTC
CASVQEAGGAHYEQYF
>TRBJ1-1|.|15|TRBV9|.
TGTGCCAGCAGCGTATCCCCCCAGTTGAGCACTGAAGCTTTCTTT
CASSVSPQLSTEAFF